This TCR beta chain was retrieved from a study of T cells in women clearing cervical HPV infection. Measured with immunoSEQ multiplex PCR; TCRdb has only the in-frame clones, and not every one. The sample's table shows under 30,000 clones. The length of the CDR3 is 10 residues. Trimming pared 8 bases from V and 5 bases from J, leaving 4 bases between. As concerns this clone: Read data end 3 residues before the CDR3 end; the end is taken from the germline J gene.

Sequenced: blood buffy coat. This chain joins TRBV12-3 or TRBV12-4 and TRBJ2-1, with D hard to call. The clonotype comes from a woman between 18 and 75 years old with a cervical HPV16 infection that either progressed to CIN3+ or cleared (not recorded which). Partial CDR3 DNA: TGTGCCAGCTTTAACAATGAG. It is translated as CASFNNE. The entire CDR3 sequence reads CASFNNEQFF.